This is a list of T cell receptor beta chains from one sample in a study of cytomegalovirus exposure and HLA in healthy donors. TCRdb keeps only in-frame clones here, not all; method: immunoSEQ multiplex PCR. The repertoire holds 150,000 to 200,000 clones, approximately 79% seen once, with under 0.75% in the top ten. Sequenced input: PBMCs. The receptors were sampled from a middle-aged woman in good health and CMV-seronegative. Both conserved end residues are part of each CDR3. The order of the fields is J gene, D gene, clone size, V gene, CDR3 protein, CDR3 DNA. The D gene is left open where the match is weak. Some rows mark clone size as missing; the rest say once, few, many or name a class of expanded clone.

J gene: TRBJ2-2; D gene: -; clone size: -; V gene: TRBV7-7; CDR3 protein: CASSRPGTGELFF; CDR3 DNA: TGTGCTAGCAGCCGCCCCGGGACCGGGGAGCTGTTTTTT
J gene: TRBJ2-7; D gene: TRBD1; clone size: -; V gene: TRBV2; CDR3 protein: CASSDAGGRLEQYF; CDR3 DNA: TGTGCCAGCAGTGACGCAGGGGGTCGACTCGAGCAGTACTTC
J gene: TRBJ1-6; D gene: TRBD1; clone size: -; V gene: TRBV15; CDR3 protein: CATSKETGGVGYNSPLHF; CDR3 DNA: TGTGCCACCAGCAAAGAAACAGGGGGCGTTGGGTATAATTCACCCCTCCACTTT
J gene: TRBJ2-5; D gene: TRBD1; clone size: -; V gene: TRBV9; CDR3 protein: CASSEGAGTQETQYF; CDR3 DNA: TGTGCCAGCAGCGAGGGGGCCGGGACCCAAGAGACCCAGTACTTC
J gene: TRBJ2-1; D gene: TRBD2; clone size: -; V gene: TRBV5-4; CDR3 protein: CASSLAGTSRYNEQFF; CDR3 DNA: TGTGCCAGCAGCTTGGCTGGGACTAGCCGCTACAATGAGCAGTTCTTC
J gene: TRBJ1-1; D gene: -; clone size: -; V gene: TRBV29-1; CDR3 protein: CSVEDRLNTEAFF; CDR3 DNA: TGCAGCGTTGAAGACAGATTGAACACTGAAGCTTTCTTT
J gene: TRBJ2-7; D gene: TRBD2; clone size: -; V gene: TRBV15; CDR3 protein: CATSSEGGRADEQYF; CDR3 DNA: TGTGCCACCTCTTCTGAGGGCGGGAGGGCCGACGAGCAGTACTTC
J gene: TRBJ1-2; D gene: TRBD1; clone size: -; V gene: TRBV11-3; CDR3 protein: CASSFEGQGGNNYGYTF; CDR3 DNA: TGTGCCAGCAGCTTCGAGGGACAGGGGGGTAATAACTATGGCTACACCTTC
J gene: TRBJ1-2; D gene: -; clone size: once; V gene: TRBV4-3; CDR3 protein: CASSQGRGVYYGYTF; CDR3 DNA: TGCGCCAGCAGCCAAGGACGGGGGGTGTACTATGGCTACACCTTC
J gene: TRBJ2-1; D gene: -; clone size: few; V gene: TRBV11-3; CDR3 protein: CASSPRGGGNNEQFF; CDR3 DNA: TGTGCCAGCAGCCCCCGCGGAGGGGGCAACAATGAGCAGTTCTTC
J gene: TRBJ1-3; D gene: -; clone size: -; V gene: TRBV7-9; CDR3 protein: CASSLFRDGNTIYF; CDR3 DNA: TGTGCCAGCAGCTTATTCAGGGATGGAAACACCATATATTTT
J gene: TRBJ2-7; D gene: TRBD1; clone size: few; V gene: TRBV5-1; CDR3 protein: CASRLTGDPYEQYF; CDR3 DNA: TGCGCCAGCAGACTTACAGGGGATCCCTACGAGCAGTACTTC
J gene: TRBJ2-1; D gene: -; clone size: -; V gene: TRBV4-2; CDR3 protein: CASSPTGVYEQFF; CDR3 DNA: TGTGCCAGCAGCCCGACAGGAGTTTATGAGCAGTTCTTC
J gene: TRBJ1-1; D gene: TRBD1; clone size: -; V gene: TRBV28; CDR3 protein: CASRTGTGGAFF; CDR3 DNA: TGTGCCAGCAGAACGGGGACAGGAGGGGCTTTCTTT
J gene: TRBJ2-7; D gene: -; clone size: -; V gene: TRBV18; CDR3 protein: CASSPSGVSSYEQYF; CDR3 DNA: TGTGCCAGCTCACCCTCAGGGGTATCGTCCTACGAGCAGTACTTC
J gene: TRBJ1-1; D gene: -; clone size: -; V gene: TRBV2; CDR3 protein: CASSEVRNTEAFF; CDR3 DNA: TGTGCCAGCAGTGAAGTCAGGAACACTGAAGCTTTCTTT
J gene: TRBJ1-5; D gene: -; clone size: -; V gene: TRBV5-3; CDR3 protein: CARSVRGISDQPQHF; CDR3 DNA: TGTGCCAGAAGCGTCAGGGGTATTTCCGATCAGCCCCAGCATTTT
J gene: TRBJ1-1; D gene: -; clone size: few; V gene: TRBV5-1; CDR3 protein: CASSLDSGSGEAFF; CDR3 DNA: TGCGCCAGCAGCTTGGATTCAGGGTCTGGTGAAGCTTTCTTT
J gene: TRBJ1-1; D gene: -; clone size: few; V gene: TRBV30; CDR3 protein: CACNDRPNTEAFF; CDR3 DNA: TGTGCCTGTAACGACAGGCCGAACACTGAAGCTTTCTTT